This T cell receptor (beta chain) was identified in a study of T cells in tuberculosis. This table comes from immunoSEQ multiplex PCR, and its TCRdb copy is limited to in-frame clones, with some not included. In the table there are 25,000 to 35,000 clones, less than 95% of which are singletons. As regards this clone: Its antigen is currently unknown.

Overall study results and limits: Active tuberculosis TCR-alpha repertoires lay closer to GMM-specific TCRs than IGRA-negative controls, suggesting clonal expansion.

Trimming took 5 bases from V and 4 from J; bases not matched to a gene: 14. The CDR3 is 18 residues long. Germline V gives CDR1 SEHNR, CDR2 FQNEAQ (reference sequence). The clonotype originates from a donor under 30 with latent tuberculosis or without tuberculosis infection. This chain uses TRBV7-9 with TRBJ2-1, with 10 bases aligning to TRBD2. The sample consisted of PBMCs. This CDR3 is CASSGFRELAGEYNEQFF. CDR3 in DNA: TGTGCCAGCAGCGGTTTCAGGGAGCTAGCGGGAGAGTACAATGAGCAGTTCTTC.